This record concerns one TCR beta chain sequence. Its cognate antigen is unknown. Via MiXCR, TCRdb re-called the 5' RACE reads, giving one row per CDR3 protein. The sample records under 900,000 distinct CDR3 sequences, 10% to 15% being singletons. The length of the CDR3 is 18 residues. V shed 3 bases, J shed 7 bases, and the junction held 16 bases outside the gene matches. Germline V CDR1 and CDR2: DFQATT, SNEGSKA (reference sequence). The data were obtained in a study of identical twins. Findings and caveats of the study: Out-of-frame alpha sequences shared by twins showed excess low generation probability. With beta out-of-frame sequences, excess sharing by twins was weaker. Without tracking the same donors, conclusions rested on cross-sectional statistical analysis. Partly confounded zero-insertion analyses could result from invariant MAIT and iNKT cells.

This same sample was also part of a study on yellow fever vaccine responses in identical twins.

The sequencing input was PBMCs. The chain combines TRBV20-1 with TRBJ2-1, with 12 bases lining up with TRBD1. The clonotype comes from a woman aged 18 to 35 in good health. The CDR3 reads CSARSTGPGQGAGNEQFF. The DNA for the CDR3 is TGCAGTGCTAGGTCAACCGGGCCGGGACAGGGGGCCGGGAATGAGCAGTTCTTC.